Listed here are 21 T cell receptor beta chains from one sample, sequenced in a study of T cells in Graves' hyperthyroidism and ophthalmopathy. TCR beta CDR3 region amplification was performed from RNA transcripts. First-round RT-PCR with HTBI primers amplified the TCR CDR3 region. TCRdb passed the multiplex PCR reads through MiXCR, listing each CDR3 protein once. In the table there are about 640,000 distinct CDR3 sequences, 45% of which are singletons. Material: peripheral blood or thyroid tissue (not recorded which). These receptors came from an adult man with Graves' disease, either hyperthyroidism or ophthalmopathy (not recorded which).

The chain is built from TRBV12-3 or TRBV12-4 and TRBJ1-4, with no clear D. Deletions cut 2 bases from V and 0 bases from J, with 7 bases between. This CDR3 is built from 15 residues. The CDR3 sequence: CASSLRSATNEKLFF. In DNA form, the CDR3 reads TGTGCCAGCAGTTTAAGGTCGGCAACTAATGAAAAACTGTTTTTT.

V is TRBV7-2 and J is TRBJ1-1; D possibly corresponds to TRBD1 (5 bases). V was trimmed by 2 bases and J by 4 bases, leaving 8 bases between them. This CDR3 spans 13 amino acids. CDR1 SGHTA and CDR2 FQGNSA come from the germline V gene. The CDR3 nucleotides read TGTGCCAGCAGCTTAAGGGACGGCACTGAAGCTTTCTTT. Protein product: CASSLRDGTEAFF.

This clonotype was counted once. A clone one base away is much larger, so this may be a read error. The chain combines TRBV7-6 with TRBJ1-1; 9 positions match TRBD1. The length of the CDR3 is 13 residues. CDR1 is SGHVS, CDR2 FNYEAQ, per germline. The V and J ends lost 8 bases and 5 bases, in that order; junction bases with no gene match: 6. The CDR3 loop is CASGVQGATEAFF. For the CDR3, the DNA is TGTGCCAGCGGCGTACAGGGGGCAACTGAAGCTTTCTTT.

The CDR3 DNA reads TGTGCCAGCAGCCGGAAGTCTGCAACTAATGAAAAACTGTTTTTT. It yields the protein CASSRKSATNEKLFF. This chain links TRBV7-6 with TRBJ1-4, with D hard to call. The CDR3 loop spans 15 amino acids. Germline lookup yields CDR1 SGHVS and CDR2 FNYEAQ. Deletions cut 5 bases from V and 0 bases from J, with 10 bases between.

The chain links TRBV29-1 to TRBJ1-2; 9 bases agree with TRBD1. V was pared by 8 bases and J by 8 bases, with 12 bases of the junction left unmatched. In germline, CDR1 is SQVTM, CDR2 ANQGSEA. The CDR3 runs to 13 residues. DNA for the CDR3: TGCAGCTTGGGGGACAGGGCTCTGCAGGGCTACACCTTC. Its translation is CSLGDRALQGYTF.

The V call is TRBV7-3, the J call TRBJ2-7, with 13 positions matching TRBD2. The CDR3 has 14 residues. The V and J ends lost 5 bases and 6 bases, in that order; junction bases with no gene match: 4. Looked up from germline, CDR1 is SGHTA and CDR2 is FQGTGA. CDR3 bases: TGTGCCAGCAGCCAACTAGCGGGGGGGCGCGAGCAGTACTTC. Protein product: CASSQLAGGREQYF.

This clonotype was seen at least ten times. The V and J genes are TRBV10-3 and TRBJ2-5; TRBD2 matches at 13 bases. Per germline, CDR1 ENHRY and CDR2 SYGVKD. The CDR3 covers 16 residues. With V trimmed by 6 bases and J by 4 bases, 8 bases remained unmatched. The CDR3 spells CAISASGLAGSETQYF. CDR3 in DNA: TGTGCCATCAGCGCCTCGGGACTAGCGGGGTCAGAGACCCAGTACTTC.

The CDR3 loop reads CASSYGGFTNQPQHF. CDR3 sequence (DNA): TGTGCCAGCAGTTACGGCGGATTCACCAATCAGCCCCAGCATTTT. The chain recombines TRBV6-2 or TRBV6-3 with TRBJ1-5, with D uncertain. The CDR3 length is 15 residues. V gave up 2 bases and J gave up 3 bases, with 11 bases separating them. Germline V gene sequence: CDR1 MNHEY, CDR2 SVGEGT.

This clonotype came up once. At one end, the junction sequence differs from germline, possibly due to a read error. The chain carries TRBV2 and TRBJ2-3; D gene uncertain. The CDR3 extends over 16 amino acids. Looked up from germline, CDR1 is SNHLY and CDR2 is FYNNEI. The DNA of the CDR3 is TGTGCCACCAGTGATTCCCGGAGTCCTAGCACAGATACGCAGTATTTT. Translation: CATSDSRSPSTDTQYF.

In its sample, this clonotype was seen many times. This CDR3 is CASSEDRSGTGANVLTF. The CDR3 DNA is TGTGCCAGCAGTGAGGATCGGTCGGGTACTGGGGCCAACGTCCTGACTTTC. J is TRBJ2-6 and V is TRBV2; no clear D gene. The CDR3 covers 17 residues. V was trimmed by 3 bases and J by 2 bases, leaving 14 bases between them. CDR1 SNHLY and CDR2 FYNNEI come from the germline V gene.

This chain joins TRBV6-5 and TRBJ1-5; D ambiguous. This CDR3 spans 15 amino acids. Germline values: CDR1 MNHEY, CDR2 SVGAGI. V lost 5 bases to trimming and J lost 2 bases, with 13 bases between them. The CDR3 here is CASSPAWARNQPQHF. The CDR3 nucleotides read TGTGCCAGCAGTCCGGCCTGGGCACGCAATCAGCCCCAGCATTTT.

The CDR3 DNA sequence: TGCGCCAGCAGCCAAGATTCGGGTAAAGTTAACTATGGCTACACCTTC. Its protein product is CASSQDSGKVNYGYTF. The V call is TRBV10-2, the J call TRBJ1-2; D unresolved. The CDR3 is 16 residues long. The germline gives CDR1 WSHSY, CDR2 SAAADI. V lost 6 bases and J 1 base, leaving 18 bases between the germline ends.

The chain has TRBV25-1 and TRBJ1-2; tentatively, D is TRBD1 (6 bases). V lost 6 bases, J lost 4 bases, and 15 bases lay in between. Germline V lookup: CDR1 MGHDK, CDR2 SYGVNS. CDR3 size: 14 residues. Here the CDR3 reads CASSLQGGSYGYTF. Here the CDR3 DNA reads TGTGCCAGCAGCCTACAGGGAGGTAGCTATGGCTACACCTTC.

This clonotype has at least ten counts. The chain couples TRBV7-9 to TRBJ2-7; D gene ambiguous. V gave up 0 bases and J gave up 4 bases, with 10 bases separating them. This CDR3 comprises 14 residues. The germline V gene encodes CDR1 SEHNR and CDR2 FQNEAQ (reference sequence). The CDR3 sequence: CASSLAGPQYEQYF. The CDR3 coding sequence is TGTGCCAGCAGCTTAGCAGGCCCCCAATACGAGCAGTACTTC.

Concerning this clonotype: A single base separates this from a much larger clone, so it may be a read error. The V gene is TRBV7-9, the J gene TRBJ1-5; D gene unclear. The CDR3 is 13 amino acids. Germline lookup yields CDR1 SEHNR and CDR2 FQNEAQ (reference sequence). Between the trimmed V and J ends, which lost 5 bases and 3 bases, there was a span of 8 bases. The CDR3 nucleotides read TGTGCCAGCAGCGAGCAAGTCAATCAGCCCCAGCATTTT. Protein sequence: CASSEQVNQPQHF. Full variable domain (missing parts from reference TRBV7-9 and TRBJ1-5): DTGVSQNPRHKITKRGQNVTFRCDPISEHNRLYWYRQTLGQGPEFLTYFQNEAQLEKSRLLSDRFSAERPKGSFSTLEIQRTEQGDSAMYLCASSEQVNQPQHFGDGTRLSIL.

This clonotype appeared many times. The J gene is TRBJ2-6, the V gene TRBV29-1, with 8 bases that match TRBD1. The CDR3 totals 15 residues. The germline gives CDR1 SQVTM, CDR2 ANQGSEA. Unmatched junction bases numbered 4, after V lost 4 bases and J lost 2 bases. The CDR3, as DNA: TGCAGCGTTGGCCCAGGGGGCGCTGGGGCCAACGTCCTGACTTTC. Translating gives CSVGPGGAGANVLTF.

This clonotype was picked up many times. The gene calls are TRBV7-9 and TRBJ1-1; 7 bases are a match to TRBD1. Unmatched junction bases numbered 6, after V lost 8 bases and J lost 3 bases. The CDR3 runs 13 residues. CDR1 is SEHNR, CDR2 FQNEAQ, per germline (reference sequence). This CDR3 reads CASGDRWYTEAFF. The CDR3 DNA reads TGTGCCAGCGGGGACAGATGGTACACTGAAGCTTTCTTT.

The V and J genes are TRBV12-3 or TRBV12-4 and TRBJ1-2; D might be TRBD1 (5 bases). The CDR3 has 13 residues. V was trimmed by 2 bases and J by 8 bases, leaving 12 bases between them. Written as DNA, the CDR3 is TGTGCCAGCAGTTTATCAACGGGACGGGGCTACACCTTC. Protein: CASSLSTGRGYTF.

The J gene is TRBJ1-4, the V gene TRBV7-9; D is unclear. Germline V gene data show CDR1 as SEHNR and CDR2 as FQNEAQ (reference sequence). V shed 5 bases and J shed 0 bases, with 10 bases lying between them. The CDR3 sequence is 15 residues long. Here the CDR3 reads CASSQADATNEKLFF. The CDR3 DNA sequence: TGTGCCAGCAGCCAAGCTGATGCAACTAATGAAAAACTGTTTTTT.

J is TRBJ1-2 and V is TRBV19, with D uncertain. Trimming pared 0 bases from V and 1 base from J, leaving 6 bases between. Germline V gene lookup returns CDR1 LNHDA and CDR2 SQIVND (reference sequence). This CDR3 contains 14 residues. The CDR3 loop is CASSIDPNNYGYTF. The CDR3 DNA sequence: TGTGCCAGTAGTATAGATCCGAATAACTATGGCTACACCTTC.

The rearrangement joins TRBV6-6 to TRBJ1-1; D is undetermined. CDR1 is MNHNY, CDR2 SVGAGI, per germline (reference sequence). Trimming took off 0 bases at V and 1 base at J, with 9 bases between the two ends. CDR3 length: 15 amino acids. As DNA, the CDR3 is TGTGCCAGCAGTTACTCCGGGAGAAGGAACACTGAAGCTTTCTTT. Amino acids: CASSYSGRRNTEAFF.